Each of the 29 T cell receptor beta chains below was sequenced from the same sample in a study of response to subunit inactivated influenza vaccine. In TCRdb, the RT-PCR reads were re-called with MiXCR into one record per CDR3 protein. The sample shows hundreds of thousands of distinct CDR3 sequences, under 20% of them seen only once. The sequencing here drew on PBMCs from blood, taken about 5 days after vaccination. The receptor set was obtained from a man aged 50 or older who received an inactivated influenza vaccine.

The rearrangement uses TRBV7-2 and TRBJ2-5; 11 bases fit TRBD2. The CDR3 totals 17 residues. CDR1 is SGHTA, CDR2 FQGNSA, per germline. J lost 4 bases, V lost 1 base, and 8 bases had no gene match. For the CDR3, the DNA is TGTGCCAGCAGCTTAGTTAGCGGGGGGGCAGACGGAGAGACCCAGTACTTC. Its protein product is CASSLVSGGADGETQYF.

This clonotype was counted a few times. The chain joins TRBV6-5 to TRBJ1-6, with TRBD1 as a possible D gene (5 bases). The length of the CDR3 is 14 residues. Germline lookup yields CDR1 MNHEY and CDR2 SVGAGI. V was pared by 2 bases and J by 8 bases, with 10 bases between. As DNA, the CDR3 is TGTGCCAGCAGTTACAGGGACTGGGATTCACCCCTCCACTTT. It codes for CASSYRDWDSPLHF.

This clonotype was detected only a few times. V gene TRBV20-1 combines with J gene TRBJ1-2; D call uncertain. Germline assignment: CDR1 DFQATT and CDR2 SNEGSKA (reference sequence). V was trimmed by 0 bases and J by 4 bases, leaving 6 bases between them. This CDR3 has 12 residues. CDR3 sequence (DNA): TGCAGTGCTAGAGATAGTTTCTATGGCTACACCTTC. Amino acids: CSARDSFYGYTF.

The chain has TRBV12-3 or TRBV12-4 and TRBJ1-1; possibly TRBD1 for D (5 bases). The V and J ends lost 5 bases and 7 bases respectively, with 17 bases between them. The CDR3 is 14 residues long. CDR3 sequence reads: CASSPEATAFEAFF. The CDR3 DNA is TGTGCCAGCAGTCCGGAGGCGACAGCTTTTGAAGCTTTCTTT.

This clonotype was seen only a few times. The chain employs TRBV24-1 and TRBJ2-1; TRBD2 aligns across 12 bases. With V trimmed by 4 bases and J by 6 bases, 6 bases remained unmatched. The germline CDR1 and CDR2 sequences are KGHDR and SFDVKD. This CDR3 has 16 amino acids. In nucleotides, the CDR3 is TGTGCCACCAGTGAAGCTAGCGGGAGGGCGGGCAATGAGCAGTTCTTC. Protein sequence: CATSEASGRAGNEQFF.

This clonotype was observed a few times. This chain connects TRBV5-1 to TRBJ2-7; 9 bases fit TRBD2. This CDR3 is built from 16 residues. CDR1 and CDR2 (germline): SGHRS, YFSETQ. The V gene end was trimmed by 0 bases and the J gene end by 2 bases; junction bases not matched to a gene: 6. The CDR3: CASSLGLADGPYEQYF. The CDR3, as DNA: TGCGCCAGCAGCTTGGGACTAGCGGACGGACCCTACGAGCAGTACTTC.

This clonotype came up a few times. V gene TRBV10-3 combines with J gene TRBJ1-5; 7 bases align to TRBD1. V dropped 5 bases and J dropped 0; count of bases not matched to a gene: 4. Germline loops: CDR1 ENHRY, CDR2 SYGVKD. The CDR3 covers 15 residues. The CDR3 sequence: CAISTTGNSNQPQHF. DNA of the CDR3: TGTGCCATCAGTACGACAGGGAATAGCAATCAGCCCCAGCATTTT.

This clonotype was recorded many times. The chain recombines TRBV6-1 with TRBJ2-2; D unresolved. This CDR3 region has 14 residues. Germline V gene data show CDR1 as MNHNS and CDR2 as SASEGT. Trimming left V 8 bases short and J 0 bases short, with 10 bases between. The CDR3 coding sequence is TGTGCCAGCGGGCCGATCGCGAACACCGGGGAGCTGTTTTTT. Translating it yields CASGPIANTGELFF.

This clonotype was detected only a few times. The chain recombines TRBV5-1 with TRBJ1-5, with D possibly TRBD1 on 5 matching bases. Germline CDR1 reads SGHRS; CDR2 reads YFSETQ. This CDR3 has 15 amino acids. Trimming pared 7 bases from V and 0 bases from J, leaving 14 bases between. The DNA of the CDR3 is TGCGCCAGCGCTCGAGGGGATTATAGCAATCAGCCCCAGCATTTT. The encoded protein is CASARGDYSNQPQHF.

This clonotype has just a few counts. This chain links TRBV29-1 with TRBJ2-3; perhaps TRBD1 as D (7 bases). The CDR3 is 15 amino acids. Germline assignment: CDR1 SQVTM and CDR2 ANQGSEA. V was shortened by 6 bases and J by 3 bases, with 19 bases between the two germline ends. The CDR3 bases are TGCAGCGTAAAAGGGGGCCCCGCGGGGACAGATACGCAGTATTTT. Protein: CSVKGGPAGTDTQYF.

This clonotype appeared many times. The J gene is TRBJ2-7, the V gene TRBV2; D is possibly TRBD2 (5 bases). With 3 bases removed from V and 3 bases from J, the gap between germline ends came to 15 bases. CDR1 SNHLY and CDR2 FYNNEI come from the germline V gene. The CDR3 totals 15 residues. The CDR3 here is CASSEEDWEFYEQYF. CDR3 coding DNA: TGTGCCAGCAGTGAGGAGGACTGGGAGTTCTACGAGCAGTACTTC.

There are many counts of this clonotype. The J gene is TRBJ1-1, the V gene TRBV12-3 or TRBV12-4; 8 bases fit TRBD1. J lost 5 bases, V lost 4 bases, and 0 bases had no gene match. The CDR3 is made up of 12 amino acids. In DNA, the CDR3 is TGTGCCAGCAGTTGGACAGGGACTGAAGCTTTCTTT. This translates into CASSWTGTEAFF.

This clonotype was counted only a few times. CDR3 DNA sequence: TGTGCCACCAGCAGAGACGGGGTTCCAAGCACAGATACGCAGTATTTT. Amino acids: CATSRDGVPSTDTQYF. This sequence joins TRBV15 and TRBJ2-3; possibly TRBD2 for D (5 bases). The CDR3 covers 16 residues. Deletions cut 0 bases from V and 0 bases from J, with 10 bases between. CDR1 is LNHNV and CDR2 is YYDKDF in the germline V gene (reference sequence).

This chain uses TRBV20-1 with TRBJ2-7; 8 bases are shared with TRBD2. Per the germline V gene, CDR1 is DFQATT and CDR2 is SNEGSKA (reference sequence). Germline trimming cut 0 bases from V and 2 bases from J; bases unmatched to any gene: 12. The CDR3 sequence is 17 residues long. CDR3: CSARETLAVAGPYEQYF. The CDR3 DNA reads as TGCAGTGCTAGAGAGACCCTAGCGGTAGCGGGACCCTACGAGCAGTACTTC.

The V gene is TRBV2, the J gene TRBJ1-2; TRBD1 matches at 7 bases. This CDR3 contains 13 residues. CDR1 and CDR2 from the germline V gene are SNHLY and FYNNEI. With V trimmed by 6 bases and J by 4 bases, 5 bases remained unmatched. The CDR3 is CASSGTVSYGYTF. DNA of the CDR3: TGTGCCAGCAGCGGGACAGTTTCCTATGGCTACACCTTC.

This clonotype was seen only a few times. The gene calls are TRBV9 and TRBJ2-1; TRBD2 agrees at 9 bases. There are 17 residues in the CDR3. Germline assignment: CDR1 SGDLS and CDR2 YYNGEE. Unmatched junction bases numbered 7, after V lost 3 bases and J lost 0 bases. CDR3 protein: CASSETSGPSSYNEQFF. The CDR3 nucleotides are TGTGCCAGCAGCGAGACTAGCGGCCCAAGCTCCTACAATGAGCAGTTCTTC.

This sequence joins TRBV6-1 and TRBJ2-1, with D tentatively TRBD2 (6 bases). This CDR3 comprises 16 residues. Between the trimmed V and J ends, which lost 6 bases and 6 bases, there was a span of 21 bases. Germline V CDR1 and CDR2: MNHNS, SASEGT. The CDR3 DNA follows: TGTGCCAGCAGGAATGGACGCGCTTCAGCGGGCAATGAGCAGTTCTTC. Amino acids: CASRNGRASAGNEQFF.

This chain connects TRBV3-1 to TRBJ1-2; a weak D match, TRBD1 (5 bases). The CDR3 spans 13 residues. Between the trimmed V and J ends, which lost 5 bases and 6 bases, there was a span of 13 bases. Germline CDR1 LGHDT, CDR2 YNNKEL (reference sequence). CDR3: CASSYEGMDGYTF. CDR3 DNA: TGTGCCAGCAGCTACGAGGGGATGGATGGCTACACCTTC.

The chain couples TRBV18 to TRBJ2-7; TRBD2 matches at 8 bases. CDR1 is KGHSH, CDR2 LQKENI, per germline. CDR3 length: 15 amino acids. The V and J ends lost 5 bases and 3 bases, in that order; junction bases with no gene match: 9. CDR3 loop: CASSDTTSGNYEQYF. CDR3 bases: TGTGCCAGCTCAGATACTACTAGCGGAAACTACGAGCAGTACTTC.

V gene TRBV5-1 combines with J gene TRBJ2-7; 12 nucleotides match TRBD2. The CDR3 contains 14 residues. The germline V gene has CDR1 SGHRS and CDR2 YFSETQ. Losses at the gene ends were 4 bases for V and 3 bases for J; bases not matched to a gene: 2. The chain's CDR3 is CASSMGLAGYEQYF. CDR3 DNA sequence: TGCGCCAGCAGCATGGGACTAGCGGGCTACGAGCAGTACTTC. Combining the CDR3 with reference TRBV5-1 and TRBJ2-7 gives the whole variable domain KAGVTQTPRYLIKTRGQQVTLSCSPISGHRSVSWYQQTPGQGLQFLFEYFSETQRNKGNFPGRFSGRQFSNSRSEMNVSTLELGDSALYLCASSMGLAGYEQYFGPGTRLTVT.

This clonotype turned up a few times. The chain has TRBV4-2 and TRBJ2-1; 7 bases match TRBD1. Germline loops: CDR1 LGHNA, CDR2 YNFKEQ. V shed 4 bases and J 4 bases; nucleotides not matched to a gene: 7. This CDR3 contains 15 residues. The CDR3 sequence: CASSLHPGQYNEQFF. CDR3 in DNA: TGTGCCAGCAGCCTCCATCCGGGACAGTACAATGAGCAGTTCTTC.

In its sample, this clonotype was seen a few times. V is TRBV7-8 and J is TRBJ2-1; D gene uncertain. This CDR3 is built from 13 residues. V lost 5 bases and J 6 bases, leaving 11 bases between the germline ends. Germline V lookup: CDR1 SGHVS, CDR2 FQNEAQ. Written as DNA, the CDR3 is TGTGCCAGCAGCCCCACCCGTTTCAATGAGCAGTTCTTC. Encoded protein: CASSPTRFNEQFF.

This clonotype was detected only a few times. The gene calls are TRBV14 and TRBJ2-7; D not certain. The V gene lost 1 base and the J gene lost 4 bases, with 11 bases spanning the gap. CDR3 length: 14 amino acids. Per the germline V gene, CDR1 is SGHDN and CDR2 is FVKESK. CDR3 in amino acids: CASSQAGRIYEQYF. The CDR3 DNA reads as TGTGCCAGCAGCCAAGCTGGCAGAATTTACGAGCAGTACTTC. The complete variable domain, with remaining parts taken from reference TRBV14 and TRBJ2-7, reads EAGVTQFPSHSVIEKGQTVTLRCDPISGHDNLYWYRRVMGKEIKFLLHFVKESKQDESGMPNNRFLAERTGGTYSTLKVQPAELEDSGVYFCASSQAGRIYEQYFGPGTRLTVT.

The rearrangement joins TRBV7-8 to TRBJ1-4; D is uncertain. Germline assignment: CDR1 SGHVS and CDR2 FQNEAQ. Between the trimmed V and J ends, which lost 5 bases and 11 bases, there was a span of 21 bases. CDR3 size: 15 residues. The CDR3 sequence: CASSIADMGLGKLFF. CDR3 nucleotide sequence: TGTGCCAGCAGCATCGCTGACATGGGGTTAGGGAAACTGTTTTTT.

This clonotype was recorded a few times. The rearrangement links TRBV20-1 to TRBJ2-3; 8 bases fit TRBD2. This CDR3 is 17 amino acids long. Unmatched junction bases numbered 13, after V lost 1 base and J lost 4 bases. Germline loops: CDR1 DFQATT, CDR2 SNEGSKA (reference sequence). CDR3 loop: CSARVPAGGNGADTQYF. The DNA for the CDR3 is TGCAGTGCTAGAGTCCCGGCGGGGGGAAACGGGGCAGATACGCAGTATTTT.

This clonotype showed up many times. V gene TRBV29-1 combines with J gene TRBJ2-5; no definite D call. CDR1 is SQVTM, CDR2 ANQGSEA, per germline. This CDR3 has 14 residues. Between the trimmed V and J ends, which lost 0 bases and 5 bases, there was a span of 13 bases. Written as DNA, the CDR3 is TGCAGCGTTGAAGATCTGTCGGGTTGGGAGACCCAGTACTTC. Encoded protein: CSVEDLSGWETQYF.

This clonotype has more than one count but fewer than ten. The chain uses TRBV4-3 and TRBJ2-7; D may be TRBD2 (5 bases). Germline V lookup: CDR1 LGHNA, CDR2 YSLEER. This CDR3 contains 14 residues. V was clipped by 0 bases and J by 3 bases, with 9 bases between them. The CDR3 region has the DNA TGCGCCAGCAGCCAAGAACCCGGGAACTACGAGCAGTACTTC. Amino acid sequence: CASSQEPGNYEQYF.

The rearrangement uses TRBV11-2 and TRBJ2-7; D remains ambiguous. Germline V CDR1 and CDR2: SGHAT, FQNNGV. V lost 3 bases and J 1 base, leaving 10 bases between the germline ends. The CDR3 covers 14 residues. CDR3 bases: TGTGCCAGCAGCTTTCTACAGAGTTCCTACGAGCAGTACTTC. It is translated as CASSFLQSSYEQYF.

This chain links TRBV5-1 with TRBJ2-2, with 9 bases fitting TRBD2. The junction had 3 bases not matched to a gene; V was cut back by 3 bases and J by 3 bases. The CDR3 covers 15 residues. Looked up from germline, CDR1 is SGHRS and CDR2 is YFSETQ. This CDR3 reads CASSSRLADTGELFF. The CDR3, as DNA: TGCGCCAGCAGCTCCCGACTAGCGGACACCGGGGAGCTGTTTTTT.